This TCR beta chain was recovered during a study of T cell responses to AZD1222 COVID-19 vaccine. The study's findings and limits: Regions 160-218 and 743-854 held dominance among vaccine-associated CD4 TCRs, which spanned spike.

To note about this clone: What it binds is not known.

Trimming took off 0 bases at V and 7 bases at J, with 10 bases between the two ends. The CDR3 sequence is 14 residues long. Germline lookup yields CDR1 SGHNT and CDR2 YYREEE (reference sequence). Profiled with immunoSEQ multiplex PCR; TCRdb holds only in-frame clones, not every one. This sample has 210,000 or so clones, with around 93% found just once. This TCR was sampled from an adult in good health. V usage is TRBV5-4 and J usage is TRBJ2-2; maybe TRBD1 (6 bases). This sample comprised peripheral blood, obtained on day 0 of MenACWY control vaccination. CDR3 loop: CASSLGQDGGELFF. The CDR3 DNA reads TGTGCCAGCAGCTTGGGACAGGACGGCGGGGAGCTGTTTTTT.